This T cell receptor beta chain was obtained from a study of T cells after yellow fever vaccination. A 5'RACE template-switching step, the method used to make TCR cDNA, added a universal primer site and UMIs. MiXCR, applied by TCRdb to the 5' RACE reads, yields one record per CDR3 protein. Here the sample spans some 32,000 distinct CDR3 sequences, approximately 4.7% being singletons. This clonotype was counted many times. Its antigen remains unknown. Study results and caveats: Researchers cautioned that FACS-sorted repertoires could harbor abundant clonotypes contaminating from the bulk population. The CD4 and CD8 compartments had a small share of their clonotypes in common.

The specimen was CD8+ T cells sorted from PBMCs, collected 5 days after the yellow fever booster vaccination. The source of this sequence is a man between 25 and 39 years old who received the YFV17D yellow fever vaccine.

The CDR3 nucleotides read TGTGCCAGCCTCCCTTTTAGCGGGAGCACAGATACGCAGTATTTT. Protein sequence: CASLPFSGSTDTQYF. The rearrangement uses TRBV6-1 and TRBJ2-3; 7 bases fit TRBD2. Trimming cost V 8 bases and J 0 bases; bases outside gene matches: 8. The V gene's germline CDR1 is MNHNS and CDR2 SASEGT. The CDR3 is 15 residues long.